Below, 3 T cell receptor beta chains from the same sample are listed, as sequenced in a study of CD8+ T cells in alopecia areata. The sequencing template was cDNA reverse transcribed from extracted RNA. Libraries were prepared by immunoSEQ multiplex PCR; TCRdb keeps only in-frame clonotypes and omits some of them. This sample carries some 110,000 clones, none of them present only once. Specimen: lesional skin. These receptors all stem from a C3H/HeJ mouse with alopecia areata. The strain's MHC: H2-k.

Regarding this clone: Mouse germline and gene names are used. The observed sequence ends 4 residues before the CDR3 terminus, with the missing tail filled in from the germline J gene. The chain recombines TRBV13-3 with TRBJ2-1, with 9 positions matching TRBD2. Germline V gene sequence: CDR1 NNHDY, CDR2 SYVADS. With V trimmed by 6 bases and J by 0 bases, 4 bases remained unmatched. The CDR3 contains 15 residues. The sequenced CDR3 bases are TGTGCCAGCAACCGACTGGGGGATAACTATGCT. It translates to CASNRLGDNYA. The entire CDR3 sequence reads CASNRLGDNYAEQFF.

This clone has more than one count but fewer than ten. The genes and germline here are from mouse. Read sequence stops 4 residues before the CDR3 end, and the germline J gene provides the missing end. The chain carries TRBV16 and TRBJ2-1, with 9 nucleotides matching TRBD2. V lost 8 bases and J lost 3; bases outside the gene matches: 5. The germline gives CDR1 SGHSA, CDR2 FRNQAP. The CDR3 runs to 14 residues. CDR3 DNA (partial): TGTGCAAGCCCACCTGGGGGGGGCTATGCT. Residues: CASPPGGGYA. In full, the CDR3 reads CASPPGGGYAEQFF. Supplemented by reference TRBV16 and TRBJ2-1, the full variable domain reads NAGVIQTPRHKVTGKGQEATLWCEPISGHSAVFWYRQTIVQGLEFLTYFRNQAPIDDSGMPKERFSAQMPNQSHSTLKIQSTQPQDSAVYLCASPPGGGYAEQFFGPGTRLTVL.

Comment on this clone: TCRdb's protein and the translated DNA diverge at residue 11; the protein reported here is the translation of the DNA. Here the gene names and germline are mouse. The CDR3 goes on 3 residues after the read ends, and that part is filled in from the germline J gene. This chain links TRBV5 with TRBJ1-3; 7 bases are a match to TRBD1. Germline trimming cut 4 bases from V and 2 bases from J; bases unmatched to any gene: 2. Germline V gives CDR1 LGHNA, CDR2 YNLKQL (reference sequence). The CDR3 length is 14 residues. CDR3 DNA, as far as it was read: TGTGCCAGCAGCCCCGGGACAGCTGGAAATACG. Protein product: CASSPGTAGNT. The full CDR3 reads CASSPGTAGNTLYF.